The rows below give T cell receptor beta chains drawn from one sample of a study of blood T cell repertoires in COVID-19. The assay was immunoSEQ multiplex PCR, and TCRdb's table has in-frame clones only and misses some. Among approximately 500,000 clones, roughly 89% were seen once, and the ten largest hold about 0.91%. Material for sequencing was peripheral blood. These receptors were collected from a man aged 18 to 30 with COVID-19, enrolled during active disease. CDR3s include the opening cysteine and the closing phenylalanine or tryptophan. D genes are given only for firm matches. Clone size is shown for a subset of rows, as once, few, many or a class of expanded clone.

d_call j_call clone_size cdr3_length v_call cdr3_aa cdr3_nt
TRBD1 TRBJ1-5 . 16 TRBV5-8 CASSLGQGNSNQPQHF TGTGCCAGCAGCCTCGGACAGGGCAATAGCAATCAGCCCCAGCATTTT
TRBD2 TRBJ2-7 . 17 TRBV5-4 CASSLARTSGVPYEQYF TGTGCCAGCAGCTTGGCCCGGACTAGCGGAGTGCCCTACGAGCAGTACTTC
TRBD1 TRBJ2-3 . 14 TRBV20-1 CSASEQGGTDTQYF TGCAGTGCTAGTGAACAGGGGGGAACAGATACGCAGTATTTT
TRBD1 TRBJ1-2 . 14 TRBV6-5 CASKLTGQGYGYTF TGTGCCAGCAAGCTTACGGGACAGGGCTATGGCTACACCTTC
. TRBJ1-6 . 14 TRBV5-1 CASSLGQGNSPLHF TGCGCCAGCAGCTTGGGACAAGGAAATTCACCCCTCCACTTT
TRBD2 TRBJ2-7 . 15 TRBV2 CASRDRTSGRYEQYF TGTGCCAGCAGAGACCGGACTAGCGGCCGTTACGAGCAGTACTTC
. TRBJ2-7 . 18 TRBV7-8 CASSLVTAPGLWNYEQYF TGTGCCAGCAGCTTAGTTACGGCTCCGGGACTCTGGAACTACGAGCAGTACTTC
. TRBJ2-7 . 12 TRBV27 CASSDTYLEQYF TGTGCCAGCAGTGATACATATCTTGAGCAGTACTTC
TRBD2 TRBJ2-1 once 16 TRBV15 CATSRDLTAGVDEQFF TGTGCCACCAGCAGAGATCTAACGGCGGGAGTGGATGAGCAGTTCTTC
. TRBJ2-2 . 15 TRBV19 CASSMLQLNTGELFF TGTGCCAGTAGTATGCTACAGCTGAACACCGGGGAGCTGTTTTTT
. TRBJ1-1 . 14 TRBV18 CASSPGEMNTEAFF TGTGCCAGCTCACCAGGGGAGATGAACACTGAAGCTTTCTTT
. TRBJ2-2 . 13 TRBV5-1 CASSLQGTGELFF TGCGCCAGCAGCTTGCAGGGGACCGGGGAGCTGTTTTTT
TRBD1 TRBJ1-1 . 14 TRBV5-1 CASSLDRSGTEAFF TGCGCCAGCAGCCTGGACAGGTCTGGCACTGAAGCTTTCTTT
TRBD1 TRBJ1-6 . 15 TRBV7-3 CASSAAGQGNSPLHF TGTGCCAGCAGCGCTGCGGGACAGGGTAATTCACCCCTCCACTTT
TRBD2 TRBJ2-2 . 19 TRBV10-2 CASIGTSGLGGLTPGELFF TGCGCCAGCATTGGGACTAGCGGACTGGGGGGTCTGACGCCCGGGGAGCTGTTTTTT
. TRBJ2-2 . 15 TRBV5-4 CASSLGALGPGELFF TGTGCCAGCAGCTTGGGAGCTCTCGGTCCCGGGGAGCTGTTTTTT
. TRBJ2-6 . 14 TRBV2 CASKQGPLANVLTF TGTGCCAGCAAACAGGGTCCCCTGGCCAACGTCCTGACTTTC
TRBD1 TRBJ1-2 . 14 TRBV7-9 CASSLTGDNYGYTF TGTGCCAGCAGCTTGACAGGGGATAACTATGGCTACACCTTC
TRBD2 TRBJ2-2 . 15 TRBV11-2 CASSFTSGSAGELFF TGTGCCAGCAGCTTTACTAGCGGGAGTGCCGGGGAGCTGTTTTTT
TRBD2 TRBJ2-1 . 19 TRBV3-1/TRBV3-2 CASSRVAGRGVGEFGEQFF TGTGCCAGCAGCCGCGTAGCGGGACGGGGGGTCGGGGAGTTCGGTGAGCAGTTCTTC
. TRBJ2-1 once 17 TRBV25-1 CASSTTRTLRSYNEQFF TGTGCCAGCAGTACTACGAGGACTCTTCGCTCCTACAATGAGCAGTTCTTC
. TRBJ1-2 . 13 TRBV6-5 CASRFQANYGYTF TGTGCCAGCAGGTTCCAGGCCAACTATGGCTACACCTTC
TRBD2 TRBJ2-7 . 14 TRBV24-1 CATSDGLAGDEQYF TGTGCCACCAGTGATGGACTAGCGGGAGACGAGCAGTACTTC
. TRBJ1-1 once 13 TRBV7-2 CASSFTKNTEAFF TGTGCCAGCAGCTTTACAAAGAACACTGAAGCTTTCTTT
. TRBJ1-5 . 12 TRBV12-3/TRBV12-4 CASSTVGQPQHF TGTGCCAGCAGTACTGTGGGCCAGCCCCAGCATTTT
TRBD1 TRBJ2-4 . 15 TRBV11-2 CASSSTTGAKNIQYF TGTGCCAGCAGCTCCACGACAGGGGCCAAAAACATTCAGTACTTC
. TRBJ2-7 . 14 TRBV6-5 CASNVQVNSYEQYF TGTGCCAGCAATGTGCAGGTTAATTCCTACGAGCAGTACTTC
TRBD1 TRBJ1-5 . 14 TRBV5-8 CASSPDRGNQPQHF TGTGCCAGCAGCCCGGACAGGGGGAATCAGCCCCAGCATTTT
. TRBJ2-1 . 12 TRBV12-3/TRBV12-4 CASSVRDNEQFF TGTGCCAGCAGTGTCCGGGACAATGAGCAGTTCTTC
. TRBJ2-2 once 13 TRBV5-1 CASSLVETGELFF TGCGCCAGCAGCTTGGTGGAGACCGGGGAGCTGTTTTTT
TRBD2 TRBJ2-1 . 16 TRBV7-3 CASSLGLAGGRDEQFF TGTGCCAGCAGCTTAGGGCTAGCGGGAGGACGTGATGAGCAGTTCTTC
. TRBJ1-5 once 14 TRBV19 CASSQQGIHQPQHF TGTGCCAGTAGTCAGCAGGGGATTCATCAGCCCCAGCATTTT
. TRBJ1-3 . 12 TRBV29-1 CSVGSSGNTIYF TGCAGCGTTGGGAGCTCTGGAAACACCATATATTTT
TRBD2 TRBJ2-3 . 15 TRBV24-1 CATSPSTGGEDTQYF TGTGCCACCAGCCCTTCAACGGGAGGAGAAGATACGCAGTATTTT
TRBD2 TRBJ2-1 once 15 TRBV9 CASNPGAGSYNEQFF TGTGCCAGCAATCCGGGAGCGGGGTCCTACAATGAGCAGTTCTTC
TRBD1 TRBJ2-5 once 16 TRBV5-8 CASTLQETGVGETQYF TGTGCCAGCACCTTACAGGAGACAGGGGTAGGGGAGACCCAGTACTTC
. TRBJ1-1 . 15 TRBV5-5 CASSLAGGLNTEAFF TGTGCCAGCAGCTTGGCTGGGGGACTAAACACTGAAGCTTTCTTT
. TRBJ2-3 . 14 TRBV5-6 CASSAGLSWNTQYF TGTGCCAGCAGCGCAGGACTATCTTGGAATACGCAGTATTTT
. TRBJ2-5 . 14 TRBV5-1 CASSLAREKGTQYF TGCGCCAGCAGCTTGGCCCGGGAAAAAGGGACCCAGTACTTC
. TRBJ2-7 . 13 TRBV27 CASSFSPSVEQYF TGTGCCAGCAGTTTTTCCCCTAGCGTCGAGCAGTACTTC
. TRBJ1-5 . 13 TRBV19 CASSTQGDQPQHF TGTGCCAGTAGTACCCAGGGCGATCAGCCCCAGCATTTT
. TRBJ2-6 . 15 TRBV19 CASRPGGSGANVLTF TGTGCCAGTAGACCCGGAGGCTCTGGGGCCAACGTCCTGACTTTC
. TRBJ2-2 . 16 TRBV27 CASSLGGWWNTGELFF TGTGCCAGCAGTTTAGGTGGCTGGTGGAACACCGGGGAGCTGTTTTTT
TRBD1 TRBJ1-6 . 13 TRBV12-3/TRBV12-4 CASTWDRGSPLHF TGTGCCAGCACTTGGGACAGAGGCTCACCCCTCCACTTT
TRBD2 TRBJ2-3 few 14 TRBV25-1 CANGTSVYTDTQYF TGTGCCAACGGGACTAGCGTGTACACAGATACGCAGTATTTT